These 29 T cell receptor beta chains came from one sample sequenced in a study of low-dose radiotherapy and immunotherapy resistance in tumors. TRAV and TRBV primers primed cDNA for both TCRalpha and TCRbeta. For amplifying TCRs, the PCR ran for around 20 cycles with Phusion, which was used together with a constant-region primer and the adapter on the V primers. TCRdb used MiXCR to reprocess the reads, holding one entry per CDR3 protein. The sample gives 16,000 or so distinct CDR3 sequences, less than 85% of which show up once; about an eighth is in the top ten. The receptors derive from a human donor with advanced metastatic prostate, ovarian, gallbladder or colorectal cancer (not recorded which). This table probably holds off-target reads from a library built for another chain.

This rearrangement joins TRBV29-1 to TRBJ1-4; no clear D. The CDR3 spans 13 residues. V was pared by 4 bases and J by 0 bases, with 6 bases between. Looked up from germline, CDR1 is SQVTM and CDR2 is ANQGSEA. The CDR3 sequence: CSVASATNEKLFF. As DNA, the CDR3 is TGCAGCGTTGCGTCTGCAACTAATGAAAAACTGTTTTTT.

J is TRBJ1-2 and V is TRBV15; D is undetermined. The ends were cut back, 5 bases at V and 7 bases at J, with 20 bases in the middle. The CDR3 totals 15 residues. Germline V gene sequence: CDR1 LNHNV, CDR2 YYDKDF (reference sequence). Here the CDR3 reads CATSLKVSPTTGYTF. CDR3 nucleotide sequence: TGTGCCACCAGCCTCAAGGTGAGCCCCACTACTGGCTACACCTTC.

This clonotype was seen more than once but under ten times. This chain links TRBV30 with TRBJ2-7; 10 bases map to TRBD1. With V trimmed by 3 bases and J by 4 bases, 3 bases remained unmatched. CDR1 and CDR2 (germline): GTSNPN, SVGIG (reference sequence). The CDR3 is 13 residues long. The chain's CDR3 is CAWSPDRGYEQYF. CDR3 sequence (DNA): TGTGCCTGGAGCCCGGACAGGGGGTACGAGCAGTACTTC.

This chain links TRBV19 with TRBJ1-5, with a possible D match to TRBD1 (6 bases). This CDR3 is built from 14 residues. Per the germline V gene, CDR1 is LNHDA and CDR2 is SQIVND (reference sequence). Deletions cut 4 bases from V and 2 bases from J, with 9 bases between. The CDR3: CASSRGLGNQPQHF. The CDR3 coding sequence is TGTGCCAGTAGTAGGGGGCTAGGCAATCAGCCCCAGCATTTT.

By share, this clonotype counts as large. The chain recombines TRBV21-1 with TRBJ2-7. TRBV21-1 is a documented pseudogene. The CDR3 spans 15 residues. The CDR3 protein is CASSKEWNGDYEQYF. The CDR3 nucleotides are TGTGCCAGCAGCAAAGAATGGAACGGAGACTACGAGCAGTACTTC.

This clonotype was observed a handful of times. The chain carries TRBV13 and TRBJ2-7, with 11 bases fitting TRBD1. The V gene's germline CDR1 is PRHDT and CDR2 FYEKMQ (reference sequence). CDR3 size: 15 residues. With 4 bases clipped from V and 2 bases from J, the junction kept 4 bases outside the gene matches. As DNA, the CDR3 is TGTGCCAGCAGCTCACCGGGACAGGGGGCCTACGAGCAGTACTTC. Translating gives CASSSPGQGAYEQYF. Variable domain in full (rest from reference TRBV13 and TRBJ2-7): AAGVIQSPRHLIKEKRETATLKCYPIPRHDTVYWYQQGPGQDPQFLISFYEKMQSDKGSIPDRFSAQQFSDYHSELNMSSLELGDSALYFCASSSPGQGAYEQYFGPGTRLTVT.

The chain's CDR3 is CASSPPAGVIEAFF. The CDR3 bases are TGTGCCAGCAGCCCCCCCGCCGGGGTTATAGAAGCTTTCTTT. The V call is TRBV11-3, the J call TRBJ1-1; no clear D. The V end was cut by 5 bases, the J end by 8 bases, with 18 bases between. The length of the CDR3 is 14 residues. Germline-derived CDR1 and CDR2 are SGHNT and YENEEA.

The chain couples TRBV30 to TRBJ1-1, with 8 bases that match TRBD1. The V gene's germline CDR1 is GTSNPN and CDR2 SVGIG (reference sequence). This CDR3 is 15 amino acids long. V trimming: 0 bases; J trimming: 6 bases; junction bases outside the gene matches: 9. The CDR3: CAWSVRGTGLAEAFF. CDR3 nucleotide sequence: TGTGCCTGGAGTGTACGCGGGACAGGTCTCGCTGAAGCTTTCTTT. Full variable domain (rest looked up from reference TRBV30 and TRBJ1-1): SQTIHQWPATLVQPVGSPLSLECTVEGTSNPNLYWYRQAAGRGLQLLFYSVGIGQISSEVPQNLSASRPQDRQFILSSKKLLLSDSGFYLCAWSVRGTGLAEAFFGQGTRLTVV.

This clonotype showed up just once. This chain joins TRBV7-8 and TRBJ2-1; 15 nucleotides match TRBD2. The CDR3 length is 17 residues. The junction had 7 bases not matched to a gene; V was cut back by 5 bases and J by 5 bases. Germline V lookup: CDR1 SGHVS, CDR2 FQNEAQ. The CDR3: CASSPRGLAGGHNEQFF. In nucleotides, the CDR3 is TGTGCCAGCAGCCCCCGGGGACTAGCGGGAGGACACAATGAGCAGTTCTTC. Based on the CDR3 plus reference TRBV7-8 and TRBJ2-1, the full variable domain is GAGVSQSPRYKVAKRGQDVALRCDPISGHVSLFWYQQALGQGPEFLTYFQNEAQLDKSGLPSDRFFAERPEGSVSTLKIQRTQQEDSAVYLCASSPRGLAGGHNEQFFGPGTRLTVL.

CDR3 protein: CASSQLPLTDTQYF. As DNA, the CDR3 is TGTGCCAGCAGCCAACTACCCCTCACAGATACGCAGTATTTT. This rearrangement joins TRBV4-2 to TRBJ2-3, with no clear D. Germline assignment: CDR1 LGHNA and CDR2 YNFKEQ. The CDR3 sequence is 14 residues long. V was pared by 2 bases and J by 2 bases, with 8 bases between.

The CDR3 is CASSLAGDRTKETQYF. The CDR3 region has the DNA TGTGCCAGCAGCTTAGCTGGGGACAGGACCAAAGAGACCCAGTACTTC. The chain joins TRBV5-6 to TRBJ2-5, with 8 bases identical to TRBD1. Germline values: CDR1 SGHDT, CDR2 YYEEEE. V lost 2 bases to trimming and J lost 3 bases; unmatched junction nucleotides: 9. The CDR3 length is 16 residues.

This clonotype was seen only once. The rearrangement uses TRBV5-6 and TRBJ2-3; D may correspond to TRBD1 or TRBD2 (5 bases each). The CDR3 spans 14 residues. Trimming took 3 bases from V and 6 from J, leaving 14 bases between them. CDR1 and CDR2 (germline): SGHDT, YYEEEE. CDR3 loop: CASSSDPGTDTQYF. The CDR3 DNA is TGTGCCAGCAGCTCAGATCCGGGGACGGATACGCAGTATTTT. Complete variable domain (other parts from reference TRBV5-6 and TRBJ2-3): DAGVTQSPTHLIKTRGQQVTLRCSPKSGHDTVSWYQQALGQGPQFIFQYYEEEERQRGNFPDRFSGHQFPNYSSELNVNALLLGDSALYLCASSSDPGTDTQYFGPGTRLTVL.

CDR3 residues: CASSPGQYPGVQPQHF. The CDR3 bases are TGTGCCAGCAGTCCGGGACAGTACCCAGGGGTTCAGCCCCAGCATTTT. The chain links TRBV12-3 or TRBV12-4 to TRBJ1-5; 7 positions agree with TRBD1. The CDR3 covers 16 residues. After removal of 5 bases from V and 6 bases from J, the junction contained 13 bases not matched to a gene.

This clonotype was observed a few times. The V gene is TRBV6-1, the J gene TRBJ1-3; D gene ambiguous. Germline V CDR1 and CDR2: MNHNS, SASEGT. The CDR3 totals 16 residues. The germline V and J ends were trimmed by 8 bases and 0 bases, with 17 bases remaining between them. The CDR3 loop is CASGQKDGPSGNTIYF. The DNA of the CDR3 is TGTGCCAGCGGCCAAAAAGACGGGCCCTCTGGAAACACCATATATTTT.

This clonotype appeared a few times. In nucleotides, the CDR3 is TGTGCCACCAGCAGAGATAGGCTAAGTGGCTACACCTTC. Protein sequence: CATSRDRLSGYTF. V and J are TRBV15 and TRBJ1-2, with D unclear. V lost 0 bases and J 7 bases, leaving 9 bases between the germline ends. This CDR3 is 13 amino acids long. Germline V gene data show CDR1 as LNHNV and CDR2 as YYDKDF (reference sequence).

V is TRBV5-1 and J is TRBJ2-7, with TRBD2 identical over 13 bases. The V and J ends lost 3 bases and 7 bases, in that order; junction bases with no gene match: 7. The CDR3 is 15 amino acids. Germline CDR1 is SGHRS and CDR2 is YFSETQ. Here the CDR3 DNA reads TGCGCCAGCAGCTGGACTAGCGGGGGCTTTTATGAGCAGTACTTC. It translates to CASSWTSGGFYEQYF.

This chain links TRBV28 with TRBJ1-5; D not resolved. The V end lost 3 bases, the J end lost 6 bases, and 6 bases lay between the germline ends. The CDR3 consists of 12 residues. The germline V gene encodes CDR1 MDHEN and CDR2 SYDVKM. The CDR3, as DNA: TGTGCCAGCAGTTTGACACTTCAGCCCCAGCATTTT. As protein: CASSLTLQPQHF.

The chain links TRBV29-1 to TRBJ2-1; 13 positions agree with TRBD2. V shed 6 bases, J shed 1 base, and the junction held 9 bases outside the gene matches. The CDR3 is 17 residues long. CDR1 is SQVTM and CDR2 is ANQGSEA in the germline V gene. CDR3 bases: TGCAGCGTGCGGACTAGCGGGAGAGGGTGGTCCTACAATGAGCAGTTCTTC. Translation: CSVRTSGRGWSYNEQFF.

This chain joins TRBV28 and TRBJ2-2, with TRBD2 identical over 8 bases. Germline V gene sequence: CDR1 MDHEN, CDR2 SYDVKM. The trim removed 8 bases at V and 4 bases at J, leaving 12 bases unmatched. CDR3 length: 16 amino acids. In nucleotides, the CDR3 is TGTGCCAGCGCTTCGGGGGGGAGGGGACGCACCGGGGAGCTGTTTTTT. Residues: CASASGGRGRTGELFF.

V usage is TRBV10-3 and J usage is TRBJ2-3; D might be TRBD2 (5 bases). The germline V gene has CDR1 ENHRY and CDR2 SYGVKD. Trimming left V 4 bases short and J 1 base short, with 12 bases between. This CDR3 comprises 15 residues. CDR3 region: CAISVTTRGTDTQYF. The CDR3 DNA is TGTGCCATCAGTGTGACAACTAGGGGCACAGATACGCAGTATTTT.

The rearrangement links TRBV2 to TRBJ2-1; tentative D call: TRBD1 (6 bases). Germline CDR1 and CDR2: SNHLY and FYNNEI. Trimming pared 7 bases from V and 2 bases from J, leaving 6 bases between. This CDR3 has 12 amino acids. This CDR3 reads CASKGAYNEQFF. CDR3 nucleotide sequence: TGTGCCAGCAAGGGGGCCTACAATGAGCAGTTCTTC. The variable domain in full, completed from reference TRBV2 and TRBJ2-1, reads EPEVTQTPSHQVTQMGQEVILRCVPISNHLYFYWYRQILGQKVEFLVSFYNNEISEKSEIFDDQFSVERPDGSNFTLKIRSTKLEDSAMYFCASKGAYNEQFFGPGTRLTVL.

The chain is built from TRBV5-1 and TRBJ2-1, with D possibly being TRBD2 (6 bases). Germline V gene sequence: CDR1 SGHRS, CDR2 YFSETQ. The CDR3 is 16 residues long. Trimming stripped 4 bases from V and 4 bases from J, with 18 bases between. CDR3 DNA sequence: TGCGCCAGCAGCCCCCGGGGGAGCGGTCCTTACAATGAGCAGTTCTTC. Translated: CASSPRGSGPYNEQFF.

This clonotype appeared a single time. J is TRBJ2-1 and V is TRBV6-6, with D tentatively TRBD2 (5 bases). This CDR3 spans 13 amino acids. Trimming pared 7 bases from V and 7 bases from J, leaving 14 bases between. CDR1 MNHNY and CDR2 SVGAGI come from the germline V gene (reference sequence). The CDR3 region has the DNA TGTGCCAGCAACCAACTAGTGCTGAATGAGCAGTTCTTC. Translation: CASNQLVLNEQFF.

V gene TRBV28 combines with J gene TRBJ1-2; D gene uncertain. The CDR3 has 12 residues. The V end lost 5 bases, the J end lost 8 bases, and 12 bases lay between the germline ends. Per germline, CDR1 MDHEN and CDR2 SYDVKM. The CDR3 loop reads CASSLGPRGYTF. CDR3 coding DNA: TGTGCCAGCAGTCTGGGCCCGCGCGGCTACACCTTC.

This chain uses TRBV29-1 with TRBJ2-7, with D possibly TRBD1 on 6 matching bases. The CDR3 contains 14 residues. Germline V CDR1 and CDR2: SQVTM, ANQGSEA. Deletions cut 4 bases from V and 0 bases from J, with 13 bases between. The CDR3 sequence is CSVVGQGSSYEQYF. CDR3 DNA sequence: TGCAGCGTTGTCGGGCAGGGGAGCTCCTACGAGCAGTACTTC.

The rearrangement uses TRBV5-5 and TRBJ2-5; 10 nucleotides agree with TRBD2. V dropped 4 bases and J dropped 5; count of bases not matched to a gene: 5. CDR1 is SGHKS and CDR2 is YYEKEE in the germline V gene (reference sequence). The CDR3 sequence is 14 residues long. Here the CDR3 reads CASSTLAGRETQYF. The CDR3 region has the DNA TGTGCCAGCAGCACACTAGCGGGGCGGGAGACCCAGTACTTC.

This rearrangement joins TRBV11-1 to TRBJ2-1; weak D call: TRBD1 (5 bases). Germline CDR1 SGHAT, CDR2 FQDESV (reference sequence). V shed 6 bases and J shed 4 bases, with 16 bases lying between them. The CDR3 length is 15 residues. CDR3 in amino acids: CASRRPGQGYNEQFF. The CDR3 DNA sequence: TGTGCCAGCAGGAGGCCAGGACAAGGGTACAATGAGCAGTTCTTC. Complete variable domain (other parts from reference TRBV11-1 and TRBJ2-1): EAEVAQSPRYKITEKSQAVAFWCDPISGHATLYWYRQILGQGPELLVQFQDESVVDDSQLPKDRFSAERLKGVDSTLKIQPAELGDSAMYLCASRRPGQGYNEQFFGPGTRLTVL.

This clonotype has only one observation. The CDR3 DNA sequence: TGTGCCAGCTCAAGGGCTTGGGGAGAGACCCAGTACTTC. It codes for CASSRAWGETQYF. The V call is TRBV18, the J call TRBJ2-5, with D unresolved. Trimming removed 5 bases at V and 4 bases at J, with 11 bases between. Germline V gives CDR1 KGHSH, CDR2 LQKENI. This CDR3 region has 13 residues.

This rearrangement joins TRBV3-1 to TRBJ2-2; TRBD2 matches at 9 bases. This CDR3 spans 16 amino acids. In germline, CDR1 is LGHDT, CDR2 YNNKEL (reference sequence). With 1 base clipped from V and 5 bases from J, the junction kept 5 bases outside the gene matches. CDR3 sequence reads: CASSQGGSGSTGELFF. Here the CDR3 DNA reads TGTGCCAGCAGCCAAGGAGGTAGCGGGAGTACCGGGGAGCTGTTTTTT.